This T cell receptor (beta chain) was identified in a study of neoadjuvant anti-PD-1 for oral cavity cancer. Study results and limitations: Only a few patients per response group were TCR-analyzed; validation needed.

TCRdb's table, derived via immunoSEQ multiplex PCR, lists solely in-frame clones and lacks some. The data contain about 12,000 clones, over 50% of them seen just once; the ten biggest clones take up over 9%. Patients were newly diagnosed with stage II-IVA oral cavity squamous cell carcinoma without prior systemic or radiation treatment. Judged by abundance, this clone is medium-sized. What it binds is unknown. This material consisted of tumor tissue, taken before nivolumab (anti-PD-1) treatment. This clonotype originated in a person between 40 and 85 years old with oral cavity squamous cell carcinoma.

The CDR3 loop reads CAWMGGRNYGYTF. The CDR3 DNA is TGTGCCTGGATGGGGGGCAGGAACTATGGCTACACCTTC. The chain has TRBV30 and TRBJ1-2, with D perhaps TRBD1 (6 bases). The CDR3 runs 13 residues. The germline gives CDR1 GTSNPN, CDR2 SVGIG (reference sequence). Trimming shortened V by 4 bases and J by 2 bases, and 11 bases separated the two germline ends. Together with reference TRBV30 and TRBJ1-2, the CDR3 gives the full variable domain: SQTIHQWPATLVQPVGSPLSLECTVEGTSNPNLYWYRQAAGRGLQLLFYSVGIGQISSEVPQNLSASRPQDRQFILSSKKLLLSDSGFYLCAWMGGRNYGYTFGSGTRLTVV.